The T cell receptor beta chain described here comes from a study of T cell responses to AZD1222 COVID-19 vaccine. TCRdb's table, derived via immunoSEQ multiplex PCR, lists solely in-frame clones and lacks some. The data contain 150,000 or so clones, 91% of them singletons. This CDR3 contains 16 residues. Trimming took 1 base from V and 1 from J; bases not matched to a gene: 9. The germline V gene has CDR1 GTSNPN and CDR2 SVGIG (reference sequence). This clone was found once. The chain uses TRBV30 and TRBJ1-2, with TRBD1 identical over 7 bases. The receptor comes from an adult in good health. The specimen was peripheral blood, collected on day 0 of AZD1222 vaccination. CDR3: CAWSGPGDRFNYGYTF. CDR3 coding DNA: TGTGCCTGGAGTGGACCCGGGGACAGATTTAACTATGGCTACACCTTC.